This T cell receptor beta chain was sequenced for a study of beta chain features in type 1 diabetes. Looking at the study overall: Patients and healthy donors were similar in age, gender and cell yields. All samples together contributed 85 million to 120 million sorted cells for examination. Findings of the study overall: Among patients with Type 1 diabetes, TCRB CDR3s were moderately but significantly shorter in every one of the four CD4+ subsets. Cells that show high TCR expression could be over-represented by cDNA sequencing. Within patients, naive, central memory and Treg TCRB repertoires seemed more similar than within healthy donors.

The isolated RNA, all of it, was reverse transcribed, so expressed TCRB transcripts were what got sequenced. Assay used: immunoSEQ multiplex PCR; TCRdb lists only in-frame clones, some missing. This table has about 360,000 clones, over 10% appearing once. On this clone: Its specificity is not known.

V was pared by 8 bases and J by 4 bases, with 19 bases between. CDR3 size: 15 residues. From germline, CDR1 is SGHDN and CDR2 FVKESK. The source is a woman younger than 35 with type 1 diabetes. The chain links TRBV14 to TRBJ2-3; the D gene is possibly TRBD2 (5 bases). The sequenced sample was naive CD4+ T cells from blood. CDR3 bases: TGTGCCAGCCTTAGCGACCAGCTGGAGGCAGATACGCAGTATTTT. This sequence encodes CASLSDQLEADTQYF.